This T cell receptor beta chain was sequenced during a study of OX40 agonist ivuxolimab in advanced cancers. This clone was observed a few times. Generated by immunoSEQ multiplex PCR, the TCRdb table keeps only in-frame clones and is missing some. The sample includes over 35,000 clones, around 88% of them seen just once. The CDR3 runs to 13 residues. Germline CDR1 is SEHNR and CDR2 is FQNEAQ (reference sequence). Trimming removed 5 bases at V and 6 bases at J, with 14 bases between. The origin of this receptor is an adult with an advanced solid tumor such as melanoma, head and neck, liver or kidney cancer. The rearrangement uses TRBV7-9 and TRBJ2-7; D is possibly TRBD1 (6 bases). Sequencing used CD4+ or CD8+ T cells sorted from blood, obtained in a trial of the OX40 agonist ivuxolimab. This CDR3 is CASSRTTGREQYF. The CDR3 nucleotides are TGTGCCAGCAGCCGGACGACAGGACGCGAGCAGTACTTC. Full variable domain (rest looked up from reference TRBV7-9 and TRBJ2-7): DTGVSQNPRHKITKRGQNVTFRCDPISEHNRLYWYRQTLGQGPEFLTYFQNEAQLEKSRLLSDRFSAERPKGSFSTLEIQRTEQGDSAMYLCASSRTTGREQYFGPGTRLTVT.